This T cell receptor beta chain emerged from a study of PD-L1 blockade in urothelial cancer. As for the study in general: Male patients with bladder-origin urothelial cancer numbered about 90% of the 29. Whole-study findings and limits: A below-median TCR clonality in blood before treatment predicted better survival.

Sequenced by immunoSEQ multiplex PCR; TCRdb stores in-frame clones only, minus some. The sample records some 63,000 clones, roughly 79% being singletons. V was clipped by 5 bases and J by 1 base, with 14 bases between them. The CDR3 is 15 residues long. From germline, CDR1 is SGHRS and CDR2 YFSETQ. The time point here: pretreatment peripheral blood. A word on this clone: What it binds is unknown.

The V gene is TRBV5-1, the J gene TRBJ2-3, with D possibly being TRBD1 (7 bases). This clonotype was obtained from a man aged 70-80 years with urothelial cancer. Sample: PBMCs, taken around atezolizumab (anti-PD-L1) treatment. CDR3 sequence (DNA): TGCGCCAGCAGGAGGAGGGGGCTTGGCACAGATACGCAGTATTTT. Amino acid sequence: CASRRRGLGTDTQYF.